Sequencing of this T cell receptor beta chain was carried out in a study of T cells in Graves' hyperthyroidism and ophthalmopathy. It was RNA transcripts that yielded the amplified TCR beta CDR3 regions. The study used the HTBI primer set for a first-round RT-PCR of the TCR CDR3. TCRdb re-called the multiplex PCR reads through MiXCR, storing one row per CDR3 protein. Of fewer than 450,000 distinct CDR3 sequences in the sample, roughly a sixth were seen once. V gave up 6 bases and J gave up 4 bases, with 13 bases separating them. This CDR3 has 14 amino acids. Germline V CDR1 and CDR2: MNHEY, SMNVEV (reference sequence). Study-level findings and limits: Most clonotypes that expanded in the thyroid above 0.001 also showed up in blood.

This clonotype was counted ten times or more. Its antigen is not identified. Before ophthalmopathy appeared, progressors gave blood at initial hyperthyroidism diagnosis. Cells are PBMCs isolated from about 10 ml of fresh blood. This clonotype was obtained from a woman in her 30s with Graves' hyperthyroidism that later progressed to Graves' ophthalmopathy. Specimen: blood. This chain uses TRBV27 with TRBJ2-1; D call uncertain. The CDR3 bases are TGTGCCAGCAGCCGCGATGGCTGGTACAATGAGCAGTTCTTC. Its translation: CASSRDGWYNEQFF.